This TCR beta chain was sequenced in a study of T cell responses to AZD1222 COVID-19 vaccine. Looking at the study overall: Pooled in the analysis were second doses at about 4 or about 12 weeks. Study-level findings and limits: Dominant at 160-218 and 743-854, vaccine-associated CD4 TCRs also spanned spike.

TCRdb's copy holds only in-frame clones and misses some; the assay was immunoSEQ multiplex PCR. Here the sample spans 150,000 or so clones, roughly 93% being singletons. From germline, CDR1 is MGHRA and CDR2 YSYEKL. The CDR3 runs to 15 residues. V lost 3 bases and J lost 6; bases outside the gene matches: 7. On this clone itself: Its antigen is as yet unknown.

V is TRBV4-1 and J is TRBJ2-1; 8 nucleotides agree with TRBD2. The sample was peripheral blood, taken on day 0 of AZD1222 vaccination. The source of this sequence is an adult in good health. CDR3 sequence reads: CASSHPGLDFNEQFF. Here the CDR3 DNA reads TGCGCCAGCAGCCACCCGGGACTAGACTTCAATGAGCAGTTCTTC.